A single TCR beta chain is shown here with its context. This specimen belongs to a study of T cell repertoires in ileal Crohn's disease. The data were produced by immunoSEQ multiplex PCR, yet TCRdb's version contains in-frame clones alone and is incomplete. This sample has some 12,000 clones; about 80% occur once, and the top ten carry 4.5%. Trimming at V came to 2 bases and at J to 2 bases, leaving 12 bases not matched to a gene. This CDR3 is built from 18 residues. Germline values: CDR1 MRHNA, CDR2 SNTAGT. The receptor's source is an adult with Crohn's disease. Material for sequencing was ileal tissue. This sequence joins TRBV6-4 and TRBJ1-1; 9 nucleotides line up with TRBD1. Written as DNA, the CDR3 is TGTGCCAGCAGTGACAAAGACGGGACAGGGAGTTCTAACACTGAAGCTTTCTTT. Its translation: CASSDKDGTGSSNTEAFF.